One and the same sample provided the 10 T cell receptor beta chains below, sequenced in a study of control samples from healthy donors and cancer patients. The protocol was immunoSEQ multiplex PCR, while the TCRdb copy is restricted to in-frame clones and leaves out a portion. The data contain 150,000 to 200,000 clones, around 94% of them singletons. Sample: blood. The receptors were gathered from a woman aged 18-29 years in good health.

The table lists this clone with a count of one. The chain combines TRBV29-1 with TRBJ2-1; no firm D call. The V end lost 6 bases, the J end lost 0 bases, and 12 bases lay between the germline ends. The V gene's germline CDR1 is SQVTM and CDR2 ANQGSEA. The CDR3 extends over 14 amino acids. CDR3 in DNA: TGCAGCGTGGTAGTCTTTAGCTCCTACAATGAGCAGTTCTTC. Amino acid sequence: CSVVVFSSYNEQFF.

The genes are TRBV6-1 and TRBJ1-2; a possible D gene is TRBD1 (6 bases). Germline loops: CDR1 MNHNS, CDR2 SASEGT. The CDR3 is 14 amino acids. Trimming took 7 bases from V and 0 from J, leaving 12 bases between them. CDR3 coding DNA: TGTGCCAGCAACCCTAGACAGGCTAACTATGGCTACACCTTC. It is translated as CASNPRQANYGYTF.

V gene TRBV6-5 combines with J gene TRBJ2-7; 12 bases match TRBD1. The ends lost 8 bases at V and 4 bases at J; junction bases unmatched: 9. The germline V gene encodes CDR1 MNHEY and CDR2 SVGAGI. This CDR3 has 15 residues. The CDR3 region has the DNA TGTGCCAGCCTGCCCGGGACAGGGGGCCAATACGAGCAGTACTTC. Its translation: CASLPGTGGQYEQYF.

The chain carries TRBV7-2 and TRBJ1-1; D gene ambiguous. Trimming pared 1 base from V and 0 bases from J, leaving 6 bases between. The CDR3 loop spans 14 amino acids. Germline V gene data show CDR1 as SGHTA and CDR2 as FQGNSA. The CDR3 here is CASSLEAMNTEAFF. The CDR3 region has the DNA TGTGCCAGCAGCTTAGAGGCCATGAACACTGAAGCTTTCTTT.

The chain employs TRBV6-5 and TRBJ1-1; possible D gene TRBD1, 6 bases. The V gene lost 5 bases and the J gene lost 11 bases, with 12 bases spanning the gap. The length of the CDR3 is 11 residues. From germline, CDR1 is MNHEY and CDR2 SVGAGI. DNA for the CDR3: TGTGCCAGCAGTCTAACAGGGCGGGCTTTCTTT. It specifies CASSLTGRAFF.

The gene calls are TRBV6-5 and TRBJ1-2, with a weak D call TRBD1 (6 bases). Germline V gives CDR1 MNHEY, CDR2 SVGAGI. There are 15 residues in the CDR3. With 6 bases removed from V and 2 bases from J, the gap between germline ends came to 16 bases. The CDR3 sequence is CASSPYGGQNYGYTF. CDR3 sequence (DNA): TGTGCCAGCAGCCCCTATGGGGGGCAGAACTATGGCTACACCTTC.

Notes on this clone: Other DNA sequences of this sample code for an identical CDR3. The chain carries TRBV7-2 and TRBJ2-3, with D maybe TRBD2 (6 bases). The V gene lost 0 bases and the J gene lost 3 bases, with 7 bases spanning the gap. Germline V CDR1 and CDR2: SGHTA, FQGNSA. The CDR3 consists of 14 residues. CDR3 sequence reads: CASSLAGGTDTQYF. The CDR3 DNA sequence: TGTGCCAGCAGCTTAGCGGGAGGAACAGATACGCAGTATTTT. Looking up the rest from reference TRBV7-2 and TRBJ2-3 gives the full variable domain: GAGVSQSPSNKVTEKGKDVELRCDPISGHTALYWYRQSLGQGLEFLIYFQGNSAPDKSGLPSDRFSAERTGGSVSTLTIQRTQQEDSAVYLCASSLAGGTDTQYFGPGTRLTVL.

The chain couples TRBV27 to TRBJ1-6; D is uncertain. Trimming removed 2 bases from V and 7 bases from J, with 12 bases in between. Germline lookup yields CDR1 MNHEY and CDR2 SMNVEV (reference sequence). This CDR3 spans 15 amino acids. CDR3 amino acids: CASSLEGKRNSPLHF. The CDR3, as DNA: TGTGCCAGCAGTTTAGAGGGTAAAAGGAATTCACCCCTCCACTTT.

V is TRBV5-6 and J is TRBJ1-4; 7 bases align to TRBD1. The junction had 10 bases not matched to a gene; V was cut back by 3 bases and J by 8 bases. Germline values: CDR1 SGHDT, CDR2 YYEEEE. CDR3 length: 15 amino acids. The CDR3 loop reads CASSSRQGVREKLFF. As DNA, the CDR3 is TGTGCCAGCAGCTCGCGACAGGGCGTCCGGGAAAAACTGTTTTTT.

J is TRBJ1-2 and V is TRBV4-1; no clear D. The ends were cut back, 1 base at V and 1 base at J, with 19 bases in the middle. Germline V gene data show CDR1 as MGHRA and CDR2 as YSYEKL. The CDR3 extends over 18 amino acids. The DNA for the CDR3 is TGCGCCAGCAGCCAAGGGGCAGGAGATGCTCAGCTTAACTATGGCTACACCTTC. It specifies CASSQGAGDAQLNYGYTF.